The TCR beta chain described here comes from a study of blood T cell repertoires in COVID-19. Looking at the study overall: Sites across the United States, Italy and Spain contributed samples from acute and convalescent COVID-19.

As originally analysed: Using reference gene primer amplification, nucleated cell counts were estimated. The protocol was immunoSEQ multiplex PCR, while the TCRdb copy is restricted to in-frame clones and leaves out a portion. V, J and clone size were drawn from that table, and D and trimming were deduced from the DNA. The data contain roughly 380,000 clones, around nine tenths of them singletons. The Seattle patients joined while their infection was active and were tracked longitudinally afterward. The sequencing sample was made of peripheral blood. This TCR came from a woman aged 40 to 50 with COVID-19, enrolled during active disease.

For the CDR3, the DNA is TGTGCCAGCGGACTCGGGGGGAGGAACACTGAAGCTTTCTTT. Residues: CASGLGGRNTEAFF. This sequence joins TRBV27 and TRBJ1-1; tentatively, D is TRBD1 (5 bases). This CDR3 comprises 14 residues. From germline, CDR1 is MNHEY and CDR2 SMNVEV (reference sequence). The V end lost 8 bases, the J end lost 1 base, and 14 bases lay between the germline ends.